This TCR beta chain emerged from a study of cytomegalovirus exposure and HLA in healthy donors. Study information: An analysis done earlier identified around 100 million unique TCR beta sequences from about 180 million T cells.

Though nominally healthy at sampling, donors likely had unrecorded immune exposures. After removal of 5 bases from V and 7 bases from J, the junction contained 6 bases not matched to a gene. Germline CDR1 SGHVS, CDR2 FNYEAQ. This CDR3 spans 14 amino acids. Regarding the study as a whole: A further, later analysis showed that HLA-associated TCR beta chains (compared with equally common others) were more clonally expanded.

PCR employed 60 Vbeta and 13 Jbeta primers. This table comes from immunoSEQ multiplex PCR, and its TCRdb copy is limited to in-frame clones, with some not included. In all, the sample yields about 130,000 clones. A remark on this clone: Its antigen remains unidentified.

This clonotype originated in a woman aged 55-75 years in good health and CMV-seronegative. Input material: PBMCs. The chain joins TRBV7-6 to TRBJ2-7; TRBD2 matches at 12 bases. The CDR3 sequence: CASSPLAGGGEQYF. The CDR3 DNA sequence: TGTGCCAGCAGCCCCCTAGCGGGAGGGGGTGAGCAGTACTTC.